This T cell receptor (beta chain) comes out of a study of blood T cell repertoires in COVID-19. The data were produced by immunoSEQ multiplex PCR, yet TCRdb's version contains in-frame clones alone and is incomplete. The sample yields about 210,000 clones, almost 90% seen once. The V and J ends lost 0 bases and 2 bases respectively, with 7 bases between them. CDR1 LGHDT and CDR2 YNNKEL come from the germline V gene (reference sequence). This CDR3 contains 14 residues. Sample: peripheral blood. The chain uses TRBV3-1 (or the pseudogene TRBV3-2) and TRBJ1-1, with a possible D match to TRBD1 (5 bases). This clonotype was obtained from a man aged 18 to 29 with active or convalescent COVID-19. The CDR3 loop reads CASSQEDRNTEAFF. CDR3 DNA sequence: TGTGCCAGCAGCCAAGAAGACAGAAACACTGAAGCTTTCTTT.